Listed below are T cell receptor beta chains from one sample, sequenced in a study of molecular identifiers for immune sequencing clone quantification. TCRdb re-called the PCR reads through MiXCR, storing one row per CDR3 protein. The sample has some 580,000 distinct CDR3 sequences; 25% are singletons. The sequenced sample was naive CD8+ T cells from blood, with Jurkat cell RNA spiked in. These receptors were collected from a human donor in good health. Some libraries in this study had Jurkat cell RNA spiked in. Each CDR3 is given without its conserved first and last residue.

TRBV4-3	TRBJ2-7	ASSQGFGAGSYEQY
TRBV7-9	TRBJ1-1	ASEGFTTEAF
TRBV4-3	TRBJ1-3	ASSQGNQGSGNTIY
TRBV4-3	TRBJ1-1	ASSQDFSNTEAF
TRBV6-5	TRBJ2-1	ASSYSRKNNEQF
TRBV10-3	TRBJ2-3	AVGGGGLAGDGTDTQY
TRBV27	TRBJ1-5	ASRLNTGNQPQH
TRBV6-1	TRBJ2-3	ATTFELDITDTQY
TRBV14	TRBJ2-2	ASSQGLTGGSPTGELF
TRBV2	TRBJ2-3	ASSELGPTDTQY
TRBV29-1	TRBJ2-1	SVEWTNYNEQF
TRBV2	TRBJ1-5	ASSPGPSNQPQH
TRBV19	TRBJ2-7	ASNILFGRVEEQY
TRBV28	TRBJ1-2	ASSPPLSGGYT
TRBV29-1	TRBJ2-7	SVEGPVAEQY
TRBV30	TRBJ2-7	AWSVGGLGEQY
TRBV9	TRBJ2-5	ASSPGLAGTSGTQY
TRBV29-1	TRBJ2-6	SVEGTSSGANVLT
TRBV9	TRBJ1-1	ASSVGGPNTEAF
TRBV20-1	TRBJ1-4	SARAAADREGATNEKLF
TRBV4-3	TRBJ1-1	ASSQDPGGSMNTEAF
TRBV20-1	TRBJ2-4	SASRTSEAKNIQY
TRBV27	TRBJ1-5	ASRPGISNQPQH
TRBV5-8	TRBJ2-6	ASSLDGGGGANVLT
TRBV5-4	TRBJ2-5	ASSFSGGFQETQY
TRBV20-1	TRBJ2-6	SAREVDSEHLSGANVLT
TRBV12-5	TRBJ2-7	ASGLVHGGSYEQY
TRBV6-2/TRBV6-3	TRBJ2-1	ASSYYYANEQF